A single sample is the source of the 18 T cell receptor beta chains below, sequenced in a study of shared clonotypes between healthy human individuals. The repertoire was sequenced with immunoSEQ multiplex PCR; TCRdb's copy has only in-frame clones and lacks some. The table records about 820,000 clones, approximately 92% of them present only once. Terminally differentiated effector memory CD45RA+ cells were left out of the naive CD8 fraction, which was CD45RO-negative and positively selected for CCR7. Input material: naive CD8+ T cells sorted from blood. The origin of the receptors is a man younger than 45 in good health.

The CDR3 bases are TGTGCCAGCAGCTCGAATCCGGGACAGGGGACTGGGGCCAACGTCCTGACTTTC. It is translated as CASSSNPGQGTGANVLTF. The V gene is TRBV7-3, the J gene TRBJ2-6; 10 nucleotides line up with TRBD1. The CDR3 is made up of 18 amino acids. Germline V CDR1 and CDR2: SGHTA, FQGTGA. V was pared by 4 bases and J by 2 bases, with 8 bases of the junction left unmatched. Based on the CDR3 plus reference TRBV7-3 and TRBJ2-6, the full variable domain is GAGVSQTPSNKVTEKGKYVELRCDPISGHTALYWYRQSLGQGPEFLIYFQGTGAADDSGLPNDRFFAVRPEGSVSTLKIQRTERGDSAVYLCASSSNPGQGTGANVLTFGAGSRLTVL.

The chain couples TRBV4-1 to TRBJ2-7; D possibly corresponds to TRBD2 (7 bases). Germline loops: CDR1 MGHRA, CDR2 YSYEKL. V was trimmed by 4 bases and J by 3 bases, leaving 16 bases between them. The CDR3 consists of 15 residues. The DNA of the CDR3 is TGCGCCAGCAGCCCCGGGCAGGGAGGGGGCTACGAGCAGTACTTC. Protein product: CASSPGQGGGYEQYF.

A remark on this clone: Other DNA sequences in this sample translate to the same CDR3. The chain combines TRBV19 with TRBJ1-1; no firm D call. CDR3 size: 12 residues. Trimming left V 2 bases short and J 4 bases short, with 5 bases between. The germline gives CDR1 LNHDA, CDR2 SQIVND (reference sequence). The CDR3 region has the DNA TGTGCCAGTAGTATAAGGGCCACTGAAGCTTTCTTT. The encoded protein is CASSIRATEAFF.

The chain has TRBV28 and TRBJ2-7; 7 bases agree with TRBD1. Losses at the gene ends were 7 bases for V and 0 bases for J; bases not matched to a gene: 12. The CDR3 spans 16 residues. Germline lookup yields CDR1 MDHEN and CDR2 SYDVKM. The CDR3 loop reads CASTQVGGGYSYEQYF. DNA of the CDR3: TGTGCCAGCACCCAGGTAGGGGGCGGTTACTCCTACGAGCAGTACTTC.

This rearrangement joins TRBV5-4 to TRBJ2-7; 9 nucleotides agree with TRBD1. Germline V gene data show CDR1 as SGHNT and CDR2 as YYREEE (reference sequence). The V gene end was trimmed by 4 bases and the J gene end by 2 bases; junction bases not matched to a gene: 10. The CDR3 sequence is 16 residues long. CDR3 sequence (DNA): TGTGCCAGCAGCCCCGGGACAGGGAAGGCGCCCTACGAGCAGTACTTC. Its protein product is CASSPGTGKAPYEQYF.

The chain uses TRBV15 and TRBJ2-6; possibly TRBD1 or TRBD2 for D (5 bases each). The CDR3 totals 15 residues. Germline values: CDR1 LNHNV, CDR2 YYDKDF (reference sequence). The V and J ends lost 0 bases and 2 bases respectively, with 5 bases between them. The CDR3 loop reads CATSREGAGANVLTF. CDR3 coding DNA: TGTGCCACCAGCAGAGAGGGGGCTGGGGCCAACGTCCTGACTTTC.

The chain couples TRBV7-9 to TRBJ1-3, with unresolved D. CDR1 is SEHNR, CDR2 FQNEAQ, per germline (reference sequence). The CDR3 extends over 15 amino acids. Trimming took off 0 bases at V and 2 bases at J, with 8 bases between the two ends. The CDR3 here is CASSLATLPGNTIYF. In DNA form, the CDR3 reads TGTGCCAGCAGCTTAGCGACATTGCCTGGAAACACCATATATTTT.

This rearrangement joins TRBV7-3 to TRBJ1-5; 8 nucleotides align to TRBD1. J gave up 5 bases and V 5 bases, and 20 bases lay outside the gene matches. This CDR3 comprises 19 residues. CDR1 SGHTA and CDR2 FQGTGA come from the germline V gene. The CDR3 DNA reads TGTGCCAGCAGCCCGTCCCCAGGGGGCGCCCCCAAGTCAGATCAGCCCCAGCATTTT. Encoded protein: CASSPSPGGAPKSDQPQHF.

CDR3 region: CASSYSSSFYEQYF. CDR3 sequence (DNA): TGTGCCAGCAGTTACTCATCGTCGTTCTACGAGCAGTACTTC. This sequence joins TRBV6-5 and TRBJ2-7, with D hard to call. The CDR3 runs 14 residues. Germline CDR1 and CDR2: MNHEY and SVGAGI. V was pared by 0 bases and J by 3 bases, with 9 bases between.

This rearrangement joins TRBV5-1 to TRBJ2-3; D is possibly TRBD2 (5 bases). The CDR3 sequence is 15 residues long. CDR1 and CDR2 from the germline V gene are SGHRS and YFSETQ. Trimming stripped 1 base from V and 2 bases from J, with 11 bases between. In nucleotides, the CDR3 is TGCGCCAGCAGCTTGTGGGGAGCTTTCACAGATACGCAGTATTTT. It codes for CASSLWGAFTDTQYF.

The rearrangement joins TRBV27 to TRBJ2-1; the D is unclear. V was trimmed by 0 bases and J by 3 bases, leaving 6 bases between them. The CDR3 loop spans 14 amino acids. Germline assignment: CDR1 MNHEY and CDR2 SMNVEV (reference sequence). The CDR3: CASSLSTDYNEQFF. DNA for the CDR3: TGTGCCAGCAGTTTATCCACAGACTACAATGAGCAGTTCTTC.

The chain joins TRBV27 to TRBJ2-7, with 14 bases lining up with TRBD2. Germline lookup yields CDR1 MNHEY and CDR2 SMNVEV (reference sequence). V trimming: 2 bases; J trimming: 4 bases; junction bases outside the gene matches: 10. The length of the CDR3 is 18 residues. The CDR3, as DNA: TGTGCCAGCAGTTTAGATCATCCGGGACTAGCGGGAGTTTACGAGCAGTACTTC. Encoded protein: CASSLDHPGLAGVYEQYF.

The genes are TRBV28 and TRBJ2-1, with D perhaps TRBD2 (7 bases). Germline loops: CDR1 MDHEN, CDR2 SYDVKM. This CDR3 contains 14 residues. The germline V and J ends were trimmed by 5 bases and 8 bases, with 16 bases remaining between them. The CDR3 loop reads CASSEAGQPDEQFF. The CDR3, as DNA: TGTGCCAGCAGTGAAGCGGGACAACCCGATGAGCAGTTCTTC.

The chain links TRBV4-3 to TRBJ1-3; a possible D gene is TRBD1 (6 bases). The CDR3 has 17 amino acids. V was trimmed by 1 base and J by 0 bases, leaving 13 bases between them. Per germline, CDR1 LGHNA and CDR2 YSLEER. The CDR3 bases are TGCGCCAGCAGCCAAGCAGCAACAGGGCTCTCTGGAAACACCATATATTTT. This encodes CASSQAATGLSGNTIYF.

V is TRBV13 and J is TRBJ2-7; 8 bases line up with TRBD2. Germline V gene sequence: CDR1 PRHDT, CDR2 FYEKMQ (reference sequence). This CDR3 region has 14 residues. Trimming removed 3 bases from V and 2 bases from J; junction bases left unmatched: 3. CDR3 DNA sequence: TGTGCCAGCAGCTTTCAGCGGGAGACCTACGAGCAGTACTTC. Protein product: CASSFQRETYEQYF.

The rearrangement joins TRBV15 to TRBJ2-7; 8 bases agree with TRBD1. In germline, CDR1 is LNHNV, CDR2 YYDKDF (reference sequence). Losses at the gene ends were 3 bases for V and 3 bases for J; bases not matched to a gene: 4. This CDR3 has 14 amino acids. DNA for the CDR3: TGTGCCACCAGCAGCGGACAGGGCTTCTACGAGCAGTACTTC. Amino acids: CATSSGQGFYEQYF.

This chain connects TRBV6-1 to TRBJ2-1, with D possibly called TRBD1 or TRBD2 (5 bases each). Trimming stripped 2 bases from V and 4 bases from J, with 18 bases between. The CDR3 length is 17 residues. CDR1 MNHNS and CDR2 SASEGT come from the germline V gene. The DNA for the CDR3 is TGTGCCAGCAGTGAAAAATTTTGGGACGGTGCGTACAATGAGCAGTTCTTC. Amino acids: CASSEKFWDGAYNEQFF.

V usage is TRBV7-9 and J usage is TRBJ2-2; no definite D call. CDR3 size: 14 residues. In germline, CDR1 is SEHNR, CDR2 FQNEAQ (reference sequence). With 1 base removed from V and 5 bases from J, the gap between germline ends came to 8 bases. The CDR3 sequence: CASSLGGQTGELFF. The CDR3 DNA reads as TGTGCCAGCAGCTTAGGAGGCCAAACCGGGGAGCTGTTTTTT.